The 17 T cell receptor beta chains reported below all come from one sample, sequenced in a study of shared clonotypes between healthy human individuals. Sequencing was performed with immunoSEQ multiplex PCR; in TCRdb, only in-frame clones are kept and a portion is missing. The table includes some 480,000 clones, less than 80% detected once. What was sequenced was PBMCs. The receptors stem from a woman between 40 and 50 years old in good health. Some clones in this sample may be carry-over from other donors' samples.

This chain connects TRBV28 to TRBJ1-4, with a possible D match to TRBD1 (6 bases). The CDR3 loop spans 14 amino acids. Trimming removed 6 bases from V and 9 bases from J, with 17 bases in between. The V gene's germline CDR1 is MDHEN and CDR2 SYDVKM. The CDR3 spells CASSPRDIAQKLFF. The CDR3, as DNA: TGTGCCAGCAGCCCTAGGGACATAGCTCAAAAACTGTTTTTT.

This clone has just one count. This rearrangement joins TRBV2 to TRBJ1-2; 7 nucleotides match TRBD1. Germline V gene data show CDR1 as SNHLY and CDR2 as FYNNEI. Trimming removed 6 bases from V and 6 bases from J; junction bases left unmatched: 4. The CDR3 is 12 residues long. The CDR3 DNA reads as TGTGCCAGCAGCAGGGGGAGCGATGGCTACACCTTC. Its protein is CASSRGSDGYTF.

The rearrangement joins TRBV2 to TRBJ2-3; perhaps D is TRBD1 or TRBD2 (5 bases each). Trimming shortened V by 3 bases and J by 6 bases, and 10 bases separated the two germline ends. Germline loops: CDR1 SNHLY, CDR2 FYNNEI. CDR3 length: 13 amino acids. The CDR3 spells CASSEIWGDTQYF. CDR3 bases: TGTGCCAGCAGTGAGATTTGGGGGGATACGCAGTATTTT.

The chain couples TRBV12-2 to TRBJ1-1. TRBV12-2 counts as a pseudogene. The CDR3 runs 14 residues. In DNA form, the CDR3 reads TGTGCAAGTCGCCCCCTAGGACGGAATTCCCAAGCTTTCTTT. It translates to CASRPLGRNSQAFF.

Here the CDR3 DNA reads TGTGCCAGCTCACCACTTTCGTTTAGGGACGGCTACACCTTC. Translating gives CASSPLSFRDGYTF. The V call is TRBV18, the J call TRBJ1-2, with D possibly matching TRBD1 (5 bases). The germline V gene has CDR1 KGHSH and CDR2 LQKENI. The CDR3 sequence is 14 residues long. V lost 1 base, J lost 8 bases, and 14 bases lay in between.

This clone was detected ten times or more. CDR3 DNA: TGTGCCAGCAGCTACGGGACAGGGGGGAACTCTGGAAACACCATATATTTT. The encoded protein is CASSYGTGGNSGNTIYF. This chain joins TRBV5-4 and TRBJ1-3; 11 bases map to TRBD1. V was clipped by 3 bases and J by 0 bases; unmatched bases: 5. The CDR3 has 17 amino acids. CDR1 and CDR2 from the germline V gene are SGHNT and YYREEE (reference sequence). Supplemented by reference TRBV5-4 and TRBJ1-3, the full variable domain reads ETGVTQSPTHLIKTRGQQVTLRCSSQSGHNTVSWYQQALGQGPQFIFQYYREEENGRGNFPPRFSGLQFPNYSSELNVNALELDDSALYLCASSYGTGGNSGNTIYFGEGSWLTVV.

The chain joins TRBV2 to TRBJ2-2; D not resolved. The CDR3 loop spans 12 amino acids. Looked up from germline, CDR1 is SNHLY and CDR2 is FYNNEI. V was clipped by 3 bases and J by 6 bases, with 5 bases between them. CDR3 DNA sequence: TGTGCCAGCAGTGAGACACCCGGGGAGCTGTTTTTT. It translates to CASSETPGELFF.

The gene calls are TRBV28 and TRBJ2-7; tentatively, D is TRBD1 (5 bases). Trimming cost V 2 bases and J 4 bases, with 18 bases left between them. CDR1 MDHEN and CDR2 SYDVKM come from the germline V gene. The CDR3 runs 16 residues. The CDR3 loop reads CASSLLGQNGPYEQYF. The CDR3 region has the DNA TGTGCCAGCAGTTTACTCGGACAAAATGGGCCGTACGAGCAGTACTTC. The full variable domain, with the rest looked up from reference TRBV28 and TRBJ2-7, is DVKVTQSSRYLVKRTGEKVFLECVQDMDHENMFWYRQDPGLGLRLIYFSYDVKMKEKGDIPEGYSVSREKKERFSLILESASTNQTSMYLCASSLLGQNGPYEQYFGPGTRLTVT.

In this sample, this clone turned up once. V and J are TRBV18 and TRBJ2-7; 12 bases are a match to TRBD1. V shed 4 bases, J shed 5 bases, and the junction held 9 bases outside the gene matches. Germline values: CDR1 KGHSH, CDR2 LQKENI. The CDR3 contains 16 residues. CDR3 DNA: TGTGCCAGCTCACTTCCACCGGGACAGGGGGCCAACGAGCAGTACTTC. Amino acids: CASSLPPGQGANEQYF.

The chain links TRBV7-2 to TRBJ2-1; TRBD2 matches 11 bases. The CDR3 contains 15 residues. The germline gives CDR1 SGHTA, CDR2 FQGNSA. J was trimmed by 7 bases and V by 6 bases; bases with no gene match: 8. DNA for the CDR3: TGTGCCAGCAGTTCCCTAGCGGGAGGACGGAATGAGCAGTTCTTC. Translated: CASSSLAGGRNEQFF.

This rearrangement joins TRBV25-1 to TRBJ2-3, with D possibly TRBD1 on 5 matching bases. Germline V gene sequence: CDR1 MGHDK, CDR2 SYGVNS. Trimming took off 4 bases at V and 4 bases at J, with 9 bases between the two ends. CDR3 size: 13 residues. The CDR3 reads CASSAQGADTQYF. The CDR3 DNA follows: TGTGCCAGCAGTGCCCAGGGCGCAGATACGCAGTATTTT.

The CDR3 reads CASSAATGYTGQETQYF. In DNA, the CDR3 is TGTGCCAGCAGCGCAGCTACGGGATACACCGGACAAGAGACCCAGTACTTC. This chain links TRBV9 with TRBJ2-5; tentatively, D is TRBD2 (5 bases). The CDR3 is made up of 17 amino acids. The germline V gene encodes CDR1 SGDLS and CDR2 YYNGEE. The V end was cut by 3 bases, the J end by 2 bases, with 20 bases between.

This clone was seen a single time. The CDR3, as DNA: TGTGCCAGCAGGACTAGCGGAGATACGCAGTATTTT. Its translation is CASRTSGDTQYF. The chain combines TRBV6-4 with TRBJ2-3; 9 bases match TRBD2. From germline, CDR1 is MRHNA and CDR2 SNTAGT. CDR3 length equals 12 residues. The junction had 0 bases not matched to a gene; V was cut back by 6 bases and J by 5 bases.

The chain combines TRBV11-1 with TRBJ2-2, with D tentatively TRBD1 (5 bases). V shed 4 bases and J shed 1 base, with 7 bases lying between them. The length of the CDR3 is 14 residues. Per germline, CDR1 SGHAT and CDR2 FQDESV (reference sequence). This CDR3 reads CASSSDRNTGELFF. In nucleotides, the CDR3 is TGTGCCAGCAGCTCCGACAGGAACACCGGGGAGCTGTTTTTT.

V gene TRBV19 combines with J gene TRBJ2-5; D possibly uses TRBD1 or TRBD2 (5 bases each). V was shortened by 9 bases and J by 3 bases, with 14 bases between the two germline ends. The CDR3 covers 13 residues. The germline CDR1 and CDR2 sequences are LNHDA and SQIVND (reference sequence). This chain's CDR3 is CASRDAIKETQYF. CDR3 coding DNA: TGTGCCAGCCGGGACGCGATAAAAGAGACCCAGTACTTC.

This clone was counted once. A junction boundary mismatches the germline segment, possibly from a read error. The chain links TRBV18 to TRBJ2-7; 13 bases fit TRBD2. The CDR3 loop spans 17 amino acids. CDR1 is KGHSH, CDR2 LQKENI, per germline. The CDR3 spells CAGSLGTSGTISYEQYF. CDR3 sequence (DNA): TGTGCCGGCTCATTAGGGACTAGCGGGACTATTTCCTACGAGCAGTACTTC.

The V gene is TRBV25-1, the J gene TRBJ2-2; D ambiguous. V gave up 2 bases and J gave up 2 bases, with 9 bases separating them. The CDR3 loop spans 15 amino acids. The germline CDR1 and CDR2 sequences are MGHDK and SYGVNS. CDR3 nucleotides: TGTGCCAGCAGTGAAACAACTACCAACACCGGGGAGCTGTTTTTT. This translates into CASSETTTNTGELFF.